The 17 T cell receptor beta chains listed next were all sequenced from one sample in a study of T-cell memory formation after mild COVID-19. TCRdb re-called the 5' RACE reads with MiXCR, one entry per CDR3 protein. The sample has 430,000 or so distinct CDR3 sequences; around a quarter are singletons. The material sequenced was PBMCs or a T cell subset sorted from them (not recorded which). The source of these receptors is an adult woman who had mild COVID-19 (a few samples of this study predate the infection). Cell type and time point are not known.

The chain recombines TRBV6-6 with TRBJ2-7, with D possibly TRBD1 on 6 matching bases. There are 15 residues in the CDR3. Germline V gene data show CDR1 as MNHNY and CDR2 as SVGAGI (reference sequence). V lost 0 bases and J lost 1, with 10 bases in between. Written as DNA, the CDR3 is TGTGCCAGCAGTTACTCCGCAGGGGTATCCTACGAGCAGTACTTC. Translation gives CASSYSAGVSYEQYF.

This clonotype appeared a few times. The V and J genes are TRBV15 and TRBJ2-7, with 8 bases aligning to TRBD1. The CDR3 is 16 amino acids. J gave up 6 bases and V 1 base, and 11 bases lay outside the gene matches. CDR1 and CDR2 (germline): LNHNV, YYDKDF (reference sequence). The CDR3 region is CATSRVRRGQEGEQYF. The CDR3 bases are TGTGCCACCAGCAGAGTGCGCAGGGGACAGGAGGGCGAGCAGTACTTC.

This clonotype was observed many times. This chain joins TRBV4-2 and TRBJ1-1, with unresolved D. The CDR3 covers 16 residues. V was cut by 2 bases and J by 0 bases, with 13 bases left in between. Germline V gives CDR1 LGHNA, CDR2 YNFKEQ. The CDR3 is CASSQQARGMNTEAFF. The CDR3 bases are TGTGCCAGCAGCCAACAAGCTCGAGGAATGAACACTGAAGCTTTCTTT.

This clonotype was observed a handful of times. J is TRBJ2-3 and V is TRBV5-1; 11 nucleotides agree with TRBD2. V lost 0 bases to trimming and J lost 0 bases; unmatched junction nucleotides: 6. This CDR3 is built from 18 residues. Germline loops: CDR1 SGHRS, CDR2 YFSETQ. The CDR3 DNA reads as TGCGCCAGCAGCTTGGTGGGACTAGCGGACCCTAGCACAGATACGCAGTATTTT. The encoded protein is CASSLVGLADPSTDTQYF.

This chain uses TRBV28 with TRBJ2-7; D gene uncertain. Trimming removed 5 bases at V and 8 bases at J, with 7 bases between. Looked up from germline, CDR1 is MDHEN and CDR2 is SYDVKM. The CDR3 runs 10 residues. Here the CDR3 reads CASSNTKQYF. CDR3 in DNA: TGTGCCAGCAGTAATACAAAGCAGTACTTC.

The rearrangement links TRBV11-2 to TRBJ2-2; D is uncertain. The ends were cut back, 5 bases at V and 2 bases at J, with 9 bases in the middle. The CDR3 spans 14 residues. Germline assignment: CDR1 SGHAT and CDR2 FQNNGV. The CDR3 region has the DNA TGTGCCAGCAGCCCGACGCCAAACACCGGGGAGCTGTTTTTT. It yields the protein CASSPTPNTGELFF.

This CDR3 is CASSQTFAAYEQYF. The CDR3 coding sequence is TGTGCCAGCAGCCAAACTTTCGCTGCCTACGAGCAGTACTTC. The V and J genes are TRBV14 and TRBJ2-7; D uncertain. Per the germline V gene, CDR1 is SGHDN and CDR2 is FVKESK. The CDR3 sequence is 14 residues long. V lost 2 bases and J 2 bases, leaving 10 bases between the germline ends.

This clonotype was picked up a small number of times. The CDR3 coding sequence is TGTGCCACCAGTGTCCGTAAGGGACAGGACCCCACCGGGGAGCTGTTTTTT. As protein: CATSVRKGQDPTGELFF. V gene TRBV24-1 combines with J gene TRBJ2-2; 8 bases line up with TRBD1. Germline V CDR1 and CDR2: KGHDR, SFDVKD. There are 17 residues in the CDR3. V shed 5 bases and J 4 bases; nucleotides not matched to a gene: 11.

This clonotype was counted only a few times. The chain recombines TRBV3-1 with TRBJ2-2; D call uncertain. Between the trimmed V and J ends, which lost 4 bases and 5 bases, there was a span of 14 bases. Germline assignment: CDR1 LGHDT and CDR2 YNNKEL (reference sequence). There are 15 residues in the CDR3. The CDR3 loop reads CASSLLDLPTGELFF. As DNA, the CDR3 is TGTGCCAGCAGCCTGCTGGACCTTCCGACCGGGGAGCTGTTTTTT.

This CDR3 reads CASSPDRVHETQYF. CDR3 DNA sequence: TGTGCCAGCAGCCCGGACAGGGTCCACGAGACCCAGTACTTC. This sequence joins TRBV7-2 and TRBJ2-5, with 8 bases lining up with TRBD1. Per germline, CDR1 SGHTA and CDR2 FQGNSA. This CDR3 is 14 amino acids long. V was clipped by 5 bases and J by 5 bases; unmatched bases: 7.

This clonotype was observed a few times. The chain is built from TRBV20-1 and TRBJ1-6; perhaps TRBD1 as D (5 bases). V was pared by 0 bases and J by 5 bases, with 11 bases between. The length of the CDR3 is 15 residues. Germline V gives CDR1 DFQATT, CDR2 SNEGSKA (reference sequence). The CDR3 protein is CSARDRQTNNSPLHF. The CDR3 coding sequence is TGCAGTGCTAGAGATCGACAGACCAATAATTCACCCCTCCACTTT.

This clonotype was seen ten or more times. V usage is TRBV7-9 and J usage is TRBJ2-7; 10 bases match TRBD2. Looked up from germline, CDR1 is SEHNR and CDR2 is FQNEAQ (reference sequence). Trimming took 0 bases from V and 0 from J; bases not matched to a gene: 8. This CDR3 contains 18 residues. The CDR3 DNA follows: TGTGCCAGCAGCTTAGCGCTTAGGGGGACTAGCGTCTCCTACGAGCAGTACTTC. Translated, it gives CASSLALRGTSVSYEQYF.

CDR3 loop: CASSPRVTSGRLNEQFF. Here the CDR3 DNA reads TGTGCCAGCAGCCCAAGGGTAACTAGCGGGAGGTTGAATGAGCAGTTCTTC. The rearrangement links TRBV14 to TRBJ2-1; 12 nucleotides line up with TRBD2. From germline, CDR1 is SGHDN and CDR2 FVKESK. The junction had 11 bases not matched to a gene; V was cut back by 4 bases and J by 7 bases. CDR3 length equals 17 residues.

This clonotype was detected a few times. This chain uses TRBV10-3 with TRBJ1-1; D possibly corresponds to TRBD1 (5 bases). V was clipped by 10 bases and J by 2 bases, with 14 bases between them. Germline CDR1 is ENHRY and CDR2 is SYGVKD. This CDR3 region has 13 residues. For the CDR3, the DNA is TGTGCCACTGCGCAACAGGTTAACACTGAAGCTTTCTTT. Its translation: CATAQQVNTEAFF.

This clonotype was detected only a few times. An end of the junction does not agree with germline; a read error may underlie this. The chain couples TRBV24-1 to TRBJ1-1; 8 bases are a match to TRBD1. Germline V gives CDR1 KGHDR, CDR2 SFDVKD. The CDR3 covers 12 residues. DNA of the CDR3: TGTGCCGCCAGGACAGGGAGGACTGAAGCTTTCTTT. Translating gives CAARTGRTEAFF.

The rearrangement uses TRBV5-1 and TRBJ2-7; 10 nucleotides agree with TRBD1. Trimming took 0 bases from V and 5 from J; bases not matched to a gene: 5. CDR3 length: 15 amino acids. CDR1 is SGHRS, CDR2 YFSETQ, per germline. The CDR3 DNA reads as TGCGCCAGCAGCTTGGTGGGACAGGGGACCGACGAGCAGTACTTC. It yields the protein CASSLVGQGTDEQYF. The entire variable domain, with the rest obtained from reference TRBV5-1 and TRBJ2-7, is as follows: KAGVTQTPRYLIKTRGQQVTLSCSPISGHRSVSWYQQTPGQGLQFLFEYFSETQRNKGNFPGRFSGRQFSNSRSEMNVSTLELGDSALYLCASSLVGQGTDEQYFGPGTRLTVT.

The genes are TRBV24-1 and TRBJ2-2; possible D gene TRBD1, 6 bases. CDR1 KGHDR and CDR2 SFDVKD come from the germline V gene. The V and J ends lost 3 bases and 0 bases respectively, with 10 bases between them. The CDR3 covers 16 residues. CDR3 DNA: TGTGCCACCAGTGATATACAGGGACCGAACACCGGGGAGCTGTTTTTT. This sequence encodes CATSDIQGPNTGELFF.